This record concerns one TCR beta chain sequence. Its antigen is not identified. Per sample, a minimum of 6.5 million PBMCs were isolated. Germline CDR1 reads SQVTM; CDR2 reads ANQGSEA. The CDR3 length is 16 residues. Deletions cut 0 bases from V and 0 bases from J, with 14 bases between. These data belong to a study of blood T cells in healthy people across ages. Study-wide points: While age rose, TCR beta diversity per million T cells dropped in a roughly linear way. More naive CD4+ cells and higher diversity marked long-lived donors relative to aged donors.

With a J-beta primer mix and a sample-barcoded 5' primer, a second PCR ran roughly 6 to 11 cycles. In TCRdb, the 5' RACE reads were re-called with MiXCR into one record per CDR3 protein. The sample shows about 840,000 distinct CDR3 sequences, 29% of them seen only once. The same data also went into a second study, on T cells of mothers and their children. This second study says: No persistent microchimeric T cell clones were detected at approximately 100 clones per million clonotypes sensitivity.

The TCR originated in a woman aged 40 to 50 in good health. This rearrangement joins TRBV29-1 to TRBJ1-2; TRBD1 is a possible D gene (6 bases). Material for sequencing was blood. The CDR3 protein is CSVEDPSDRSNYGYTF. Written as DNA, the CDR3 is TGCAGCGTTGAAGATCCCTCTGACAGGTCTAACTATGGCTACACCTTC.